The subject of this entry is one T cell receptor (beta chain). With 0 bases removed from V and 3 bases from J, the gap between germline ends came to 17 bases. The CDR3 is made up of 18 amino acids. CDR1 is SNHLY and CDR2 is FYNNEI in the germline V gene. Authors' processing steps: Researchers report that nucleated cell counts were estimated from reference gene primer amplification. Using immunoSEQ multiplex PCR, the repertoire was profiled, and TCRdb retains in-frame clones only, with some absent. The DNA was the basis for D and trimming; V, J and clone size are from that table. This table has a few hundred thousand clones, 70% to 90% appearing once. The sample comes from a study of blood T cell repertoires in COVID-19.

The V and J genes are TRBV2 and TRBJ2-2; no firm D call. The clonotype comes from a man aged 35-49 years who had recovered from COVID-19. Material: PBMCs or T cells enriched from blood (not recorded which). CDR3 bases: TGTGCCAGCAGTGAAGCGCTTCCAGCCTTTCGGGACACCGGGGAGCTGTTTTTT. The encoded protein is CASSEALPAFRDTGELFF.